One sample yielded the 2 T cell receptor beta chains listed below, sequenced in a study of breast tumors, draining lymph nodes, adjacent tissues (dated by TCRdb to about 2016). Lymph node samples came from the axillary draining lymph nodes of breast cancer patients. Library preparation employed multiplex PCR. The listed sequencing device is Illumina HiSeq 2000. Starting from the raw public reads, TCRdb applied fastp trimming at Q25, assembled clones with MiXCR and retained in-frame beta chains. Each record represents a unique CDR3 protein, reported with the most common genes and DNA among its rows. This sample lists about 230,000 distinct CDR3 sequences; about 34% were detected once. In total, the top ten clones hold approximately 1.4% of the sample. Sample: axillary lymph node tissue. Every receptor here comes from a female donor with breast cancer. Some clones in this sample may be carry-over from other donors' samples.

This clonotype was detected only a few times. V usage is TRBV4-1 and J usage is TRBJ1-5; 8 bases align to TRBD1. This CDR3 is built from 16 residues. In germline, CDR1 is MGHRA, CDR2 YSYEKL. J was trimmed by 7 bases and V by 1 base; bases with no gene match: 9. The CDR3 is CASSQGQGAGLQPQHF. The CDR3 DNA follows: TGCGCCAGCAGCCAAGGCCAGGGGGCAGGTTTGCAGCCCCAGCATTTT.

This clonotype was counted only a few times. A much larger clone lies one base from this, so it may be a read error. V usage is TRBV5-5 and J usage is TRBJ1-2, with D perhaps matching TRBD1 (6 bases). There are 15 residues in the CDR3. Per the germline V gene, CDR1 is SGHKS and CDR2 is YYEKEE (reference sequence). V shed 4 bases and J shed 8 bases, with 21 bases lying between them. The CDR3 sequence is CASSHRTAEAAGYTF. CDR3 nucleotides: TGTGCCAGCAGCCACAGGACAGCGGAGGCGGCGGGCTACACCTTC.